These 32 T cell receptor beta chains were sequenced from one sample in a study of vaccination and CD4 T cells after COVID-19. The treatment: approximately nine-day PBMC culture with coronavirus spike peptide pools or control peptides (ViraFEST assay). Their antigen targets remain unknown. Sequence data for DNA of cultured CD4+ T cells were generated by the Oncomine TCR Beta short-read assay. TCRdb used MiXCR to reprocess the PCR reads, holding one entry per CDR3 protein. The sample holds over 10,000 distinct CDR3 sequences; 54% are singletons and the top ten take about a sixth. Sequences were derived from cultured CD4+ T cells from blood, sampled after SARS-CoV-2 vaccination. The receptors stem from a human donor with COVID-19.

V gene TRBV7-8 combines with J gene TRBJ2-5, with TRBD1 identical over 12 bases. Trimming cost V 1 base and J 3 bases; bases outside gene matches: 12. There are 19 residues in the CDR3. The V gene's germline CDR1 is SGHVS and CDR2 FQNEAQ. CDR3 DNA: TGTGCCAGCAGCTTAGATGGGACAGGGGGCGCCGGTCCCAAAGAGACCCAGTACTTC. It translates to CASSLDGTGGAGPKETQYF.

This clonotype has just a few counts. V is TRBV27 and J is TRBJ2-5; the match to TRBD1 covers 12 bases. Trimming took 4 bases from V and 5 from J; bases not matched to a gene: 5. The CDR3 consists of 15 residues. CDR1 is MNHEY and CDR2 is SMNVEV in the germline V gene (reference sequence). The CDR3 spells CASSSGTGGVETQYF. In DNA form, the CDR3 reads TGTGCCAGCAGTTCAGGGACAGGGGGCGTTGAGACCCAGTACTTC.

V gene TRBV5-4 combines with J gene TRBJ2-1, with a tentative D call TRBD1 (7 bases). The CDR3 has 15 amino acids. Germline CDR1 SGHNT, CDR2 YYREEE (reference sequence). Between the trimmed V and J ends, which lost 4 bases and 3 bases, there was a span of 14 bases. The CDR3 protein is CASSVQGGLYNEQFF. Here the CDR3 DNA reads TGTGCCAGCAGCGTTCAGGGGGGACTCTACAATGAGCAGTTCTTC.

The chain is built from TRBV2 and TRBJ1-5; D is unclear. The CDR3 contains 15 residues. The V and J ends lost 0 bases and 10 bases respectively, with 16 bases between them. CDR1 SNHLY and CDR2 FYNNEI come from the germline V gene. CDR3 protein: CASSEAPSRSQPQHF. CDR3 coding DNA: TGTGCCAGCAGTGAAGCACCCTCCCGATCTCAACCCCAGCATTTT.

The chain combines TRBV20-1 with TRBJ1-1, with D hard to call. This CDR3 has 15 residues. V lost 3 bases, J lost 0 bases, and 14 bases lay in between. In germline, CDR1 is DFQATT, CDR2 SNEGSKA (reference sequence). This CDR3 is CSASLIVVMNTEAFF. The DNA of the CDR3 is TGCAGTGCTAGCCTAATCGTTGTAATGAACACTGAAGCTTTCTTT.

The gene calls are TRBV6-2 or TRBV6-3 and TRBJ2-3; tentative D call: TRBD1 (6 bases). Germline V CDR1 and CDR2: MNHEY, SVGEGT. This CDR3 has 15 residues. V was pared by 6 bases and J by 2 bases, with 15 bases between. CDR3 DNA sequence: TGTGCCAGCAGCCGCGACAGGACCTACACAGATACGCAGTATTTT. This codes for CASSRDRTYTDTQYF.

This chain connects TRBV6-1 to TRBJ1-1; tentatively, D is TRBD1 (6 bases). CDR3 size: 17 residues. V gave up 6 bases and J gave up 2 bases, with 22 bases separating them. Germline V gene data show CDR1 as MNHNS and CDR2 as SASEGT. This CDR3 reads CASSPEWTGTLNTEAFF. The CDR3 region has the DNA TGTGCCAGCAGCCCCGAATGGACGGGGACATTAAACACTGAAGCTTTCTTT.

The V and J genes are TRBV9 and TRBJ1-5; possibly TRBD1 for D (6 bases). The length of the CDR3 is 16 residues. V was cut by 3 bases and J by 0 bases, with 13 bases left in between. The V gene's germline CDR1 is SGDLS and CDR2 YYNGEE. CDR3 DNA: TGTGCCAGCAGCGCCTCAGGGGCTAATAGCAATCAGCCCCAGCATTTT. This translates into CASSASGANSNQPQHF.

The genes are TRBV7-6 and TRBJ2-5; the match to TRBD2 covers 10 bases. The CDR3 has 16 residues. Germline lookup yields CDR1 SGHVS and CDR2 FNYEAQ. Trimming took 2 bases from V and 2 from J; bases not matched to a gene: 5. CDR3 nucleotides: TGTGCCAGCAGCTTACCAGCGGGGGGGCCTCAAGAGACCCAGTACTTC. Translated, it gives CASSLPAGGPQETQYF.

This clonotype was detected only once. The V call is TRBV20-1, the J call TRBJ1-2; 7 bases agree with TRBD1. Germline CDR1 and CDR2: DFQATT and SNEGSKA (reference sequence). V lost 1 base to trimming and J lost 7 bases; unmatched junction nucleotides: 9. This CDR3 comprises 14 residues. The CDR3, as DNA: TGCAGTGCTAGAGGGACAGGATTTTTGGGTGGCTACACCTTC. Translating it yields CSARGTGFLGGYTF.

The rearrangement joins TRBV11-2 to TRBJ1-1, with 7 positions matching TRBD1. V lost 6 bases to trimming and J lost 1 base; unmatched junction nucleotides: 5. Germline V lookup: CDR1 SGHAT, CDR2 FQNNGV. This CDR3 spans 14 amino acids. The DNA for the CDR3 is TGTGCCAGCAGTTTCCAGGGGGGGAACACTGAAGCTTTCTTT. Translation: CASSFQGGNTEAFF.

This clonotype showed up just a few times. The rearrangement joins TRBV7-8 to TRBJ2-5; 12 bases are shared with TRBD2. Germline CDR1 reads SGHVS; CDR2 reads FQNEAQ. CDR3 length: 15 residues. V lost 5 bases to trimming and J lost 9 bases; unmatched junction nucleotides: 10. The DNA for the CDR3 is TGTGCCAGCAGCAGAACTAGCGGGGGGCCCCAGGCCCAGTACTTC. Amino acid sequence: CASSRTSGGPQAQYF. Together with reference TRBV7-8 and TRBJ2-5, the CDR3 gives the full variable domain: GAGVSQSPRYKVAKRGQDVALRCDPISGHVSLFWYQQALGQGPEFLTYFQNEAQLDKSGLPSDRFFAERPEGSVSTLKIQRTQQEDSAVYLCASSRTSGGPQAQYFGPGTRLLVL.

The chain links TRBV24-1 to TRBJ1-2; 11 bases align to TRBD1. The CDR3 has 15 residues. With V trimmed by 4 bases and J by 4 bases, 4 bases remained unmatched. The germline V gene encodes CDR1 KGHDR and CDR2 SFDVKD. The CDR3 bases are TGTGCCACCAGTGAATGGACAGGGGGCGGCTATGGCTACACCTTC. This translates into CATSEWTGGGYGYTF.

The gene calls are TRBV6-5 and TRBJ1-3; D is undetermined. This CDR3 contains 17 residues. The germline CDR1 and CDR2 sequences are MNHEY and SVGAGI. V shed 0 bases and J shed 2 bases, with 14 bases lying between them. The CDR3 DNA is TGTGCCAGCAGTTACTCGAGTCCCGCCTACACTGGAAACACCATATATTTT. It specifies CASSYSSPAYTGNTIYF.

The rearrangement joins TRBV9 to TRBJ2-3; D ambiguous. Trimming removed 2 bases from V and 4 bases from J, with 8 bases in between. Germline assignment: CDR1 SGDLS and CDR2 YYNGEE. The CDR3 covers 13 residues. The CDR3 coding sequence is TGTGCCAGCAGCGTTGCTTCGGCAGATACGCAGTATTTT. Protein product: CASSVASADTQYF. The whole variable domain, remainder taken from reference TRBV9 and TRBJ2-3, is DSGVTQTPKHLITATGQRVTLRCSPRSGDLSVYWYQQSLDQGLQFLIQYYNGEERAKGNILERFSAQQFPDLHSELNLSSLELGDSALYFCASSVASADTQYFGPGTRLTVL.

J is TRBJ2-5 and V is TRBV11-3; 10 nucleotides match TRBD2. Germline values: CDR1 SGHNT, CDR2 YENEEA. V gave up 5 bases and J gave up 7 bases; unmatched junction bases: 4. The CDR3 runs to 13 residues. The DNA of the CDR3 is TGTGCCAGCAGCCCTCAGCGGGGGGGGACCCAGTACTTC. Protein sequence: CASSPQRGGTQYF.

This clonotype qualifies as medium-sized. In DNA, the CDR3 is TGTGCCAGCAGCTTACGCGCGGCAGGGGATGGCAATCAGCCCCAGCATTTT. Encoded protein: CASSLRAAGDGNQPQHF. The rearrangement joins TRBV7-2 to TRBJ1-5; a possible D gene is TRBD1 (6 bases). V gave up 2 bases and J gave up 2 bases, with 16 bases separating them. The germline V gene encodes CDR1 SGHTA and CDR2 FQGNSA. This CDR3 has 17 amino acids. Full variable domain (remainder filled in from reference TRBV7-2 and TRBJ1-5): GAGVSQSPSNKVTEKGKDVELRCDPISGHTALYWYRQSLGQGLEFLIYFQGNSAPDKSGLPSDRFSAERTGGSVSTLTIQRTQQEDSAVYLCASSLRAAGDGNQPQHFGDGTRLSIL.

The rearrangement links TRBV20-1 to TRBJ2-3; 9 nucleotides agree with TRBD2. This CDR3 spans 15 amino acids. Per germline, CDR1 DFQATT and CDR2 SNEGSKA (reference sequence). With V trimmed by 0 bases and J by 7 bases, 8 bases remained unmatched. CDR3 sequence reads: CSARDPAGGANTQYF. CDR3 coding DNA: TGCAGTGCTAGAGATCCAGCGGGGGGCGCGAATACGCAGTATTTT.

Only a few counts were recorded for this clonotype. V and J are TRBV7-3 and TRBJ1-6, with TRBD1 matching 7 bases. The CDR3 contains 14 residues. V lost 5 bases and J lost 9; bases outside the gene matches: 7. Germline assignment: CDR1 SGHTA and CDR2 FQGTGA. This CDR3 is CASSLGTVASPLHF. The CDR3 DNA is TGTGCCAGCAGCCTCGGGACAGTGGCTTCACCCCTCCACTTT.

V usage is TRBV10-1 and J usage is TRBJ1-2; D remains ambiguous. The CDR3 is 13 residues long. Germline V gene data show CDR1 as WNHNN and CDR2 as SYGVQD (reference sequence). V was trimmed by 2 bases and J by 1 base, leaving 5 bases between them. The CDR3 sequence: CASSETRNYGYTF. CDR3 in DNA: TGCGCCAGCAGTGAGACGCGTAACTATGGCTACACCTTC.

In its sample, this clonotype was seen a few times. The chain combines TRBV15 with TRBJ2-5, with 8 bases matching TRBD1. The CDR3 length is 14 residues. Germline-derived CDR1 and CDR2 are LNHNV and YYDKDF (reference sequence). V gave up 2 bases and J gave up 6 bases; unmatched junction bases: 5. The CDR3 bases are TGTGCCACCAGCAGACTCGACAGGGGTCAGACCCAGTACTTC. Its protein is CATSRLDRGQTQYF.

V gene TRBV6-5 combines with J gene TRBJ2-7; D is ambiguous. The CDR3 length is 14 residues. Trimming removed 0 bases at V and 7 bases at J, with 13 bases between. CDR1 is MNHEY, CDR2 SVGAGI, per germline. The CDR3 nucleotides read TGTGCCAGCAGTTACTCATTAGCCGGATTAGAGCAGTACTTC. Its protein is CASSYSLAGLEQYF.

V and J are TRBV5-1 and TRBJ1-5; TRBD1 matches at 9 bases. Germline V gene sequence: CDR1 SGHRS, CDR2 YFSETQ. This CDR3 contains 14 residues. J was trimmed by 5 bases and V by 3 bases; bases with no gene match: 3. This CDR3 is CASSSTGGHQPQHF. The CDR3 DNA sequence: TGCGCCAGCAGCTCCACAGGGGGCCATCAGCCCCAGCATTTT. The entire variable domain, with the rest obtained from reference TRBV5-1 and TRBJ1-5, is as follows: KAGVTQTPRYLIKTRGQQVTLSCSPISGHRSVSWYQQTPGQGLQFLFEYFSETQRNKGNFPGRFSGRQFSNSRSEMNVSTLELGDSALYLCASSSTGGHQPQHFGDGTRLSIL.

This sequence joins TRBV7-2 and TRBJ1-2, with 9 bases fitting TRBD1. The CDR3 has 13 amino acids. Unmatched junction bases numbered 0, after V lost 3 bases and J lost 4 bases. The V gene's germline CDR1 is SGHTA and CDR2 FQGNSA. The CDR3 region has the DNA TGTGCCAGCAGCTTGGACAGGGGCTATGGCTACACCTTC. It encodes CASSLDRGYGYTF.

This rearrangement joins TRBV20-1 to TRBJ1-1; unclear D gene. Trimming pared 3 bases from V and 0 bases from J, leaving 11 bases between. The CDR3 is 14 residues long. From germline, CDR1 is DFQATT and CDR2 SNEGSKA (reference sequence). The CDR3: CSARIRALNTEAFF. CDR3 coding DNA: TGCAGTGCTAGGATCCGGGCGCTGAACACTGAAGCTTTCTTT.

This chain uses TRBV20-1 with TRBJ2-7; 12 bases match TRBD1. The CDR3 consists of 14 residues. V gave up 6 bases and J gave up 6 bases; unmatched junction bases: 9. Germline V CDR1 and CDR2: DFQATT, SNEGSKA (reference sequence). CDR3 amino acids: CSAEGGTGGLEQYF. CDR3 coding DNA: TGCAGTGCAGAGGGGGGGACAGGGGGCCTCGAGCAGTACTTC.

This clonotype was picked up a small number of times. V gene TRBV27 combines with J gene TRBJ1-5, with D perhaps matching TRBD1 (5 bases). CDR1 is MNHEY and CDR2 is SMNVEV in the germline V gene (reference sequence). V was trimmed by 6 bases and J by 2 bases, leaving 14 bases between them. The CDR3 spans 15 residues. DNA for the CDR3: TGTGCCAGCAGCCCCAGGGTATTTGGCAATCAGCCCCAGCATTTT. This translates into CASSPRVFGNQPQHF.

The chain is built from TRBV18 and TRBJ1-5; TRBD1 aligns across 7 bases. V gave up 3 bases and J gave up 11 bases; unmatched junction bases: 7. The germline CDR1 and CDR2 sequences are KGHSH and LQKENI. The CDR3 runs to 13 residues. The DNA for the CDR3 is TGTGCCAGCTCACCTGAACAGGGGTCGGCCCAGCATTTT. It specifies CASSPEQGSAQHF.

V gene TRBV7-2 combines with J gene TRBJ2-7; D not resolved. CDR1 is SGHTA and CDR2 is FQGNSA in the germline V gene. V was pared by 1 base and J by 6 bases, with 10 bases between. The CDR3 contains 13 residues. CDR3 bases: TGTGCCAGCAGCTTAGTCTATGGCCCCGAGCAGTACTTC. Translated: CASSLVYGPEQYF.

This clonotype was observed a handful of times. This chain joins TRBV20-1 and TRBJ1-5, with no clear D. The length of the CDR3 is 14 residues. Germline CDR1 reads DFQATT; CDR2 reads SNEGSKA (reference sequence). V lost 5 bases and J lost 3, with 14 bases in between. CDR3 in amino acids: CSAPEGKANQPQHF. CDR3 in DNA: TGCAGTGCTCCAGAGGGCAAAGCCAATCAGCCCCAGCATTTT.

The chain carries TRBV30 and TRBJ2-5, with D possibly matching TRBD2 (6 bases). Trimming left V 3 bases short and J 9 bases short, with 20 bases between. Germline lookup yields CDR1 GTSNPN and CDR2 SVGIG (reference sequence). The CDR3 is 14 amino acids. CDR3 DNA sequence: TGTGCCTGGAGGACCGGGACTCCGGTTGGGGCCCAGTACTTC. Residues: CAWRTGTPVGAQYF. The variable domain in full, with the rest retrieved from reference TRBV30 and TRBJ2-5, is SQTIHQWPATLVQPVGSPLSLECTVEGTSNPNLYWYRQAAGRGLQLLFYSVGIGQISSEVPQNLSASRPQDRQFILSSKKLLLSDSGFYLCAWRTGTPVGAQYFGPGTRLLVL.

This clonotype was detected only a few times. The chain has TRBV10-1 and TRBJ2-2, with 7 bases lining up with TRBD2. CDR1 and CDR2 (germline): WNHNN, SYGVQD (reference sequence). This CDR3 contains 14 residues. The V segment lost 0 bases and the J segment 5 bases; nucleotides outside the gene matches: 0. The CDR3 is CASSESGGTGELFF. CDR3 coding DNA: TGCGCCAGCAGTGAGTCCGGGGGGACCGGGGAGCTGTTTTTT.